This T cell receptor (beta chain) came from a study of blood T cell repertoires in COVID-19. On the study more broadly: Samples came from the United States, Italy and Spain, spanning acute and convalescent COVID-19. In each case, the material was cDNA or gDNA derived from T cells, B-cell-depleted T cells, or PBMCs.

A few counts support this clone. Losses at the gene ends were 5 bases for V and 0 bases for J; bases not matched to a gene: 3. The length of the CDR3 is 14 residues. The germline gives CDR1 LGHNA, CDR2 YNFKEQ. Original processing notes: It was from reference gene primer amplification that nucleated cell counts were estimated. TCRdb's table, derived via immunoSEQ multiplex PCR, lists solely in-frame clones and lacks some. The DNA gave D and trimming, while V, J and clone size come from that table. The repertoire holds some 150,000 clones, with around nine tenths as singletons. The rearrangement uses TRBV4-2 and TRBJ2-7; 8 bases are shared with TRBD1. The receptor's source is a man in his sixties or seventies with acute or convalescent COVID-19. The sample consisted of peripheral blood. The CDR3 region is CASSYTGGSYEQYF. CDR3 sequence (DNA): TGTGCCAGCAGCTACACAGGGGGCTCCTACGAGCAGTACTTC.